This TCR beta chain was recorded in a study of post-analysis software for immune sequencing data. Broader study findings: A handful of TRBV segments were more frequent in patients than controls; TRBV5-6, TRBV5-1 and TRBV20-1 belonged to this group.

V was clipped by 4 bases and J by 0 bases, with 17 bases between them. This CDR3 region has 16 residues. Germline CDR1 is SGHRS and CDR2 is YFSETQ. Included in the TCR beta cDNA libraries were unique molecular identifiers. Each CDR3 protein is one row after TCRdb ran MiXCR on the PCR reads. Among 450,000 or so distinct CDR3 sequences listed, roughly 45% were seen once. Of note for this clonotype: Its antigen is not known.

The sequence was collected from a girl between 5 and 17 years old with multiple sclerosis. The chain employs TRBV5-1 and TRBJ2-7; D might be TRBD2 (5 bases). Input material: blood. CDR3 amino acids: CASSLLGLGSSYEQYF. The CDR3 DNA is TGCGCCAGCAGCCTACTAGGGTTGGGCAGCTCCTACGAGCAGTACTTC.